The T cell receptor beta chain described here comes from a study of spatial heterogeneity in lung cancer. Study conclusions and caveats: TCRs found ubiquitously expanded in tumor appeared in blood more at resection than at follow-up.

TCRdb re-analysed the 5' RACE reads in MiXCR, keeping a single row per CDR3 protein. The repertoire holds approximately 100,000 distinct CDR3 sequences, roughly a fifth seen once, with around a fifth in the top ten. Turning to this clonotype: As yet, its antigen is unknown.

Trimming took 7 bases from V and 4 from J, leaving 13 bases between them. The CDR3 length is 13 residues. The germline V gene has CDR1 MNHEY and CDR2 SMNVEV (reference sequence). Indicated time point: blood at routine non-recurrence follow-up after resection. The source material was PBMCs, sampled at follow-up. The genes are TRBV27 and TRBJ1-1; D gene unclear. This TCR came from a male donor with early-stage non-small cell lung cancer. In DNA form, the CDR3 reads TGTGCCAGCAACCGACGACTGGGCACTGAAGCTTTCTTT. Amino acid sequence: CASNRRLGTEAFF.